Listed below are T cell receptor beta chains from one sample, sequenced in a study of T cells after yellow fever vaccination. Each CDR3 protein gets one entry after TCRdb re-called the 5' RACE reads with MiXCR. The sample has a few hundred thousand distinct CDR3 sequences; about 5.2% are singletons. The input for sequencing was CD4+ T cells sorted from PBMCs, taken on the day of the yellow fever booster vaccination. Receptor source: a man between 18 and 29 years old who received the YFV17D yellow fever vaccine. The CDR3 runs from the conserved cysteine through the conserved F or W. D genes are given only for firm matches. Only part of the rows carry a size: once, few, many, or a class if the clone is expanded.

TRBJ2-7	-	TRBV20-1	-	TGCAGTGCTAGAGACACCCTCAGCTCCTACGAGCAGTACTTC	CSARDTLSSYEQYF
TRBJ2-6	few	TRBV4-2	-	TGTGCCAGCAGCCAAGATTCGAGGGGCGCTGGGGCCAACGTCCTGACTTTC	CASSQDSRGAGANVLTF
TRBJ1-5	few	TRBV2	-	TGTGCCAGCAGTAGTCGACAGACCAATCAGCCCCAGCATTTT	CASSSRQTNQPQHF
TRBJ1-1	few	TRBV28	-	TGTGCCACCCAGGCTGGGGGGCCCAACACTGAAGCTTTCTTT	CATQAGGPNTEAFF
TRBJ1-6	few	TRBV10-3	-	TGTGCCACCTCGGGGGGTAATAATTCACCCCTCCACTTT	CATSGGNNSPLHF
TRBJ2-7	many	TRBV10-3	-	TGTGCCATCAGTGGGACGGCGAGCTCCTACGAGCAGTACTTC	CAISGTASSYEQYF
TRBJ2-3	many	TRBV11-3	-	TGTGCCAGCAGCTTTCCACCGGGGTATACGCAGTATTTT	CASSFPPGYTQYF
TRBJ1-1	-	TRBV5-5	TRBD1	TGTGCCAGCAGCTCCAGGACAGGGATACCGAACACTGAAGCTTTCTTT	CASSSRTGIPNTEAFF
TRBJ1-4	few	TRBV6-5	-	TGTGCCAGCAGTTCTCGGACAGCTGGTAATGAAAAACTGTTTTTT	CASSSRTAGNEKLFF
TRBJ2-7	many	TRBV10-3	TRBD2	TGTGCCATCAGTGCCGGGCTAGCGGTGGGTGTCGAGCAGTACTTC	CAISAGLAVGVEQYF
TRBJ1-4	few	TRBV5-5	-	TGTGCCAGCAGCTCTAGACAGGAGAGGGAAAAACTGTTTTTT	CASSSRQEREKLFF
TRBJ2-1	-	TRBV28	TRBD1	TGTGCCAGCAGTTTCGCCGGGACAGACAATGAGCAGTTCTTC	CASSFAGTDNEQFF
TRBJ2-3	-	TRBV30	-	TGTGCCTGGAATTGGGGGGCGAGAGATACGCAGTATTTT	CAWNWGARDTQYF
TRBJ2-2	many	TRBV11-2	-	TGTGCCAGCAGCTTCGGGGGCTGGAACACCGGGGAGCTGTTTTTT	CASSFGGWNTGELFF
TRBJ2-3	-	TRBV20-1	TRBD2	TGCAGTGCTGACCCCGGGACTAGCGGGGGGACGGATACGCAGTATTTT	CSADPGTSGGTDTQYF
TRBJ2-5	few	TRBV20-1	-	TGCAGTGCTAGAGTAGAATCTAGCAGAGAGACCCAGTACTTC	CSARVESSRETQYF
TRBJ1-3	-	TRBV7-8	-	TGTGCCAGCAGCCGGGCGCGGCTCTCTGGAAACACCATATATTTT	CASSRARLSGNTIYF
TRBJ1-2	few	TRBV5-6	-	TGTGCCAGCAGCTTGGACAGGTCAAACGGCTACACCTTC	CASSLDRSNGYTF
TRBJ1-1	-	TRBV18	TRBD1	TGTGCCAGCTCGGCATGGGACAGGGGTGGATCTGAAGCTTTCTTT	CASSAWDRGGSEAFF
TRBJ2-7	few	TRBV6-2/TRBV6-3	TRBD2	TGTGCCAGCGGCCTAGCGGGGGCCTACGAGCAGTACTTC	CASGLAGAYEQYF
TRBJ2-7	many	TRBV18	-	TGTGCCAGCTCACCAGGCGTCGGCGTCGCCTACGAGCAGTACTTC	CASSPGVGVAYEQYF
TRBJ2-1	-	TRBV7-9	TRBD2	TGTGCCAGCAGCTTACCTAGCGGGATTCACAATGAGCAGTTCTTC	CASSLPSGIHNEQFF
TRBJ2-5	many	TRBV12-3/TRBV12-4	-	TGTGCCAGCAGTTTCGCCTCGGGGGGCGGGGAGACCCAGTACTTC	CASSFASGGGETQYF
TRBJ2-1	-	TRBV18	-	TGTGCCAGCTCACTGAACCGGGTCCGGACCGACAATGAGCAGTTCTTC	CASSLNRVRTDNEQFF
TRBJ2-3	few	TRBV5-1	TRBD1	TGCGCCAGCAGAACAGGGGGGAGCACAGATACGCAGTATTTT	CASRTGGSTDTQYF
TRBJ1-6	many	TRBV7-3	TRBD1	TGTGCCAGCAGCTTATCGGGACAGGGGAATTCACCCCTCCACTTT	CASSLSGQGNSPLHF
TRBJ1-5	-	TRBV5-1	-	TGCGCCAGCAGCTTGGGTCCGGATAGCAATCAGCCCCAGCATTTT	CASSLGPDSNQPQHF
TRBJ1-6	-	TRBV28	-	TGTGCCAGCACCAAAAGGAGGACTAATTCACCCCTCCACTTT	CASTKRRTNSPLHF
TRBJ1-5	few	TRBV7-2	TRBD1	TGTGCCAGCAGCCGGAATATATTACAGGGGAGACCCTTGAATCAGCCCCAGCATTTT	CASSRNILQGRPLNQPQHF
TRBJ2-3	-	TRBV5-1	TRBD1	TGCGCCAGCAACAAAGACAGGGGCACAGATACGCAGTATTTT	CASNKDRGTDTQYF
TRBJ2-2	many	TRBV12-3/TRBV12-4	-	TGTGCCAGCAGTTTGGGACCATACACCGGGGAGCTGTTTTTT	CASSLGPYTGELFF
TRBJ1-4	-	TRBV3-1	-	TGTGCCAGCAGCCCTGCGAGTGAAAAACTGTTTTTT	CASSPASEKLFF
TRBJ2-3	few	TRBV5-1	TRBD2	TGCGCCAGCAGCTTCGGGACTAGCGGGGGTCCCACAGATACGCAGTATTTT	CASSFGTSGGPTDTQYF
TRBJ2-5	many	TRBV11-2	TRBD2	TGTGCCAGCAGCTTACAGGCGGGGGGAGAGACCCAGTACTTC	CASSLQAGGETQYF
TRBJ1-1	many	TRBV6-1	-	TGTGCCAGCAGTGTGGGGGACGGCACTGAAGCTTTCTTT	CASSVGDGTEAFF
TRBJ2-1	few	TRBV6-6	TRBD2	TGTGCCAGCAGTCCCATTAGCGGGGTCAATGAGCAGTTCTTC	CASSPISGVNEQFF
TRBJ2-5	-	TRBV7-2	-	TGTGCCAGTCGAGGGGGGGGACAAGAGACCCAGTACTTC	CASRGGGQETQYF
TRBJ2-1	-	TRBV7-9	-	TGTGCCAGCAGCCCACCGGGACTTGGGGCCTACAATGAGCAGTTCTTC	CASSPPGLGAYNEQFF
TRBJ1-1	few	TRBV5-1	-	TGCGCCAGCAGCCCCAGTTCAGGGCCCTCTGAAGCTTTCTTT	CASSPSSGPSEAFF
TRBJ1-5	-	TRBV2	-	TGTGCCAGCAGTGAGGGGCGGATCCAGCCCCAGCATTTT	CASSEGRIQPQHF
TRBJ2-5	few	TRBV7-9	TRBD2	TGTGCCAGCAGCCAGGGACTAGCGGTCCAAGAGACCCAGTACTTC	CASSQGLAVQETQYF
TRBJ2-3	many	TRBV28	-	TGTGCCAGCAGTACCCGAGATACGCAGTATTTT	CASSTRDTQYF
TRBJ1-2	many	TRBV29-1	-	TGCAGCGTTGGGGACTCAGGCTACACCTTC	CSVGDSGYTF
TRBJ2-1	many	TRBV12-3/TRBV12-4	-	TGTGCCAGCGGATCTACCGGGTTTGAGCAGTTCTTC	CASGSTGFEQFF
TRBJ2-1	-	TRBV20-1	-	TGCAGTGCGCGACGGAGGGATGAGCAGTTCTTC	CSARRRDEQFF
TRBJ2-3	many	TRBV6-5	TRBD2	TGTGCCAGCAGTTACTCGGGGCGGGGGGGCTTTGCAGATACGCAGTATTTT	CASSYSGRGGFADTQYF
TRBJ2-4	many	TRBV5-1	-	TGCGCCAGCAGCTTGGGATGGCCAGAGCAAAACATTCAGTACTTC	CASSLGWPEQNIQYF
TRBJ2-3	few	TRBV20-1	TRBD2	TGCAGTGCTGAGCGGGGGGGCATCGGGCAGTATTTT	CSAERGGIGQYF
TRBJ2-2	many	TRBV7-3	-	TGTGCCAGCAGCTCCGGACCTCCGGGCGGGGAGCTGTTTTTT	CASSSGPPGGELFF
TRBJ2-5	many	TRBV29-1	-	TGCAGCGTACTCGGGGCCTGGGCGGCAGGGACCCAGTACTTC	CSVLGAWAAGTQYF
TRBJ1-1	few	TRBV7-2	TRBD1	TGTGCCAGCAGCTCTAGGCGGACAGGGATGAACACTGAAGCTTTCTTT	CASSSRRTGMNTEAFF
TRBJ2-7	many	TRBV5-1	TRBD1	TGCGCCAGCAGCTTGTCGGGACAGGGGCTGTACGAGCAGTACTTC	CASSLSGQGLYEQYF
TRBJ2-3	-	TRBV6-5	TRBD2	TGTGCCAGCAGTTACTCCAGGGCTAGCGGGGGCTTGGGTACGCAGTATTTT	CASSYSRASGGLGTQYF
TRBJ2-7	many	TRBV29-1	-	TGCAGCGTTACACCCACAGGGATCAACGAGCAGTACTTC	CSVTPTGINEQYF
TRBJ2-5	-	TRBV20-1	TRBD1	TGCAGTGCTAGCGGGGACAGACAAGAGACCCAGTACTTC	CSASGDRQETQYF